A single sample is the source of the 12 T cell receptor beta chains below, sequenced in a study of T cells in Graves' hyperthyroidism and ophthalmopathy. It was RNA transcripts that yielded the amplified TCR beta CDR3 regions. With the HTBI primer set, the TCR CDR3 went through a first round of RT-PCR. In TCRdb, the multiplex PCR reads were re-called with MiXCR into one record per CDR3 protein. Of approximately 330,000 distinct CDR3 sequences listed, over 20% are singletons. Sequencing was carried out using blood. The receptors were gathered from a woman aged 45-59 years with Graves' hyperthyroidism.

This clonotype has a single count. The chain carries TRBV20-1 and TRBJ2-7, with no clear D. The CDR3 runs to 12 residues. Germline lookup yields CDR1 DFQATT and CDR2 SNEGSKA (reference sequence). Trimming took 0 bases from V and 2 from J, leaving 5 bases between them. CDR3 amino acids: CSARDWAYEQYF. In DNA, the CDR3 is TGCAGTGCTAGAGATTGGGCCTACGAGCAGTACTTC.

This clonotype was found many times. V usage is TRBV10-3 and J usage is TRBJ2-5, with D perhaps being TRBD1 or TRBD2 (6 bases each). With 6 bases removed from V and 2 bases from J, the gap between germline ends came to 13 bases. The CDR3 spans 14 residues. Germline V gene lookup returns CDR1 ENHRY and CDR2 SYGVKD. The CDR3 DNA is TGTGCCATCAGGTCAGAGGGGGGTCAAGAGACCCAGTACTTC. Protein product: CAIRSEGGQETQYF.

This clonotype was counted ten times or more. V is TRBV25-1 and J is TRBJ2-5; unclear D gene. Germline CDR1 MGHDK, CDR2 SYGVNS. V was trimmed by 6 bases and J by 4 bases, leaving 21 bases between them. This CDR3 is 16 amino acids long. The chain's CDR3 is CASSDAVLSGRETQYF. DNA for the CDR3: TGTGCCAGCAGCGATGCCGTTCTGTCGGGCAGAGAGACCCAGTACTTC.

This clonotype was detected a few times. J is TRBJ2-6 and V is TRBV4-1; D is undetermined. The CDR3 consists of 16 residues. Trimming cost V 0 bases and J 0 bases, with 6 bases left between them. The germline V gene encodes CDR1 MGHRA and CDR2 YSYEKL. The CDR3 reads CASSQDPPSGANVLTF. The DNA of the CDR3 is TGCGCCAGCAGCCAAGATCCCCCCTCTGGGGCCAACGTCCTGACTTTC.

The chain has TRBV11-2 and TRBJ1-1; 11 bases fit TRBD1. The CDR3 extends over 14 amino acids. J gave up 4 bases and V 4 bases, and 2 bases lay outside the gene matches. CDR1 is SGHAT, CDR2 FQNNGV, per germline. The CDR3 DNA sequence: TGTGCCAGCAGCTGGGGGACAGGGGGCACTGAAGCTTTCTTT. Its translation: CASSWGTGGTEAFF.

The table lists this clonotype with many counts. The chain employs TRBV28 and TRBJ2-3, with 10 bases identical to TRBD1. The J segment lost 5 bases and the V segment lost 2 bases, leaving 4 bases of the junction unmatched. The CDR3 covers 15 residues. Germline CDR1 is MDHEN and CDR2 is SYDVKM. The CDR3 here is CASSLPGQGLDTQYF. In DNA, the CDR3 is TGTGCCAGCAGTTTACCGGGACAGGGGTTAGATACGCAGTATTTT. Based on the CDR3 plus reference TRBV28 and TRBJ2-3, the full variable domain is DVKVTQSSRYLVKRTGEKVFLECVQDMDHENMFWYRQDPGLGLRLIYFSYDVKMKEKGDIPEGYSVSREKKERFSLILESASTNQTSMYLCASSLPGQGLDTQYFGPGTRLTVL.

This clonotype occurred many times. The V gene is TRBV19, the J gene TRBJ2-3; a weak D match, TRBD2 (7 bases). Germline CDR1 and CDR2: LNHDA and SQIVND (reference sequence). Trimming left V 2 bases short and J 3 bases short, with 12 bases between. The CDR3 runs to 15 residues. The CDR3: CASSIRGAETDTQYF. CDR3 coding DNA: TGTGCCAGTAGTATACGGGGGGCCGAAACAGATACGCAGTATTTT.

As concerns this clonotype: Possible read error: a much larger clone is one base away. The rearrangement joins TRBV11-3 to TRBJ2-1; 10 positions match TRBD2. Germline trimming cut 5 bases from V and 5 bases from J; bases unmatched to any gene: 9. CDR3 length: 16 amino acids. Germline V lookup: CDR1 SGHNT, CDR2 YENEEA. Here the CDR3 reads CASSLQSSGGNNEQFF. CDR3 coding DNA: TGTGCCAGCAGCCTACAATCTAGCGGGGGTAACAATGAGCAGTTCTTC.

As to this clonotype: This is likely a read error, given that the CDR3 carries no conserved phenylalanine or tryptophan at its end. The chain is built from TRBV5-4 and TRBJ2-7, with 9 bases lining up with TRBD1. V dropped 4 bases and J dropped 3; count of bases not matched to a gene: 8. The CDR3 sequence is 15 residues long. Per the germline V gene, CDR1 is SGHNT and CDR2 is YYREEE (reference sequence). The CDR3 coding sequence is TGTGCCAGCAGCCCCGGGACAGGGATAATCTACGAGCAGTACCTC. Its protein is CASSPGTGIIYEQYL.

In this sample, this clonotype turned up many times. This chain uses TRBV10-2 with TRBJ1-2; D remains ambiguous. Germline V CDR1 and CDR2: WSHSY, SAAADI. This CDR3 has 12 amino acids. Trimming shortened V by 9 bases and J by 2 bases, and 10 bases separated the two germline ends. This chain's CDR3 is CASSHRNYGYTF. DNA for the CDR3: TGCGCCAGTTCCCACCGGAACTATGGCTACACCTTC.

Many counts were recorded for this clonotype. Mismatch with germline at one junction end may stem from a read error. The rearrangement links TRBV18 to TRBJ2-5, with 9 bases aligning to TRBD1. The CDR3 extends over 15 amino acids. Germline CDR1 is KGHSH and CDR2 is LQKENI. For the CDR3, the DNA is TGTGCCAGCTCCCCACTACAGGGGGCGTGGGAGACCCAGTACTTC. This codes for CASSPLQGAWETQYF.

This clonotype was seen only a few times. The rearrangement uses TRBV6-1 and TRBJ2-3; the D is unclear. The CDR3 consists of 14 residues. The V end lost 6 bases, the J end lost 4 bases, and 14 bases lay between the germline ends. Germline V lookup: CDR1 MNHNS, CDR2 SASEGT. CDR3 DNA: TGTGCCAGCAGACCGACATTTACCCCAGATACGCAGTATTTT. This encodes CASRPTFTPDTQYF.